This record looks at one T cell receptor (beta chain) sequence and its context. What it binds is not known. This sample stems from a study of CD8 T cells in ankylosing spondylitis. Study-wide results and caveats: A TCR beta motif of under 10 highly homologous variants seemed to mark ankylosing spondylitis blood.

Trimming cost V 0 bases and J 0 bases, with 2 bases left between them. Germline CDR1 and CDR2: LNHNV and YYDKDF (reference sequence). CDR3 length equals 13 residues. Each CDR3 protein is one row after TCRdb ran MiXCR on the 5' RACE reads. The sample carries 350,000 or so distinct CDR3 sequences, approximately 14% recorded once. The gene calls are TRBV15 and TRBJ2-5; D unclear. This sequence originates from a male donor with ankylosing spondylitis or in good health (not recorded which). Sequenced sample: blood, either unsorted or a sorted T cell fraction (not recorded which). Here the CDR3 DNA reads TGTGCCACCAGCAGAGAATACCAAGAGACCCAGTACTTC. Amino acids: CATSREYQETQYF.